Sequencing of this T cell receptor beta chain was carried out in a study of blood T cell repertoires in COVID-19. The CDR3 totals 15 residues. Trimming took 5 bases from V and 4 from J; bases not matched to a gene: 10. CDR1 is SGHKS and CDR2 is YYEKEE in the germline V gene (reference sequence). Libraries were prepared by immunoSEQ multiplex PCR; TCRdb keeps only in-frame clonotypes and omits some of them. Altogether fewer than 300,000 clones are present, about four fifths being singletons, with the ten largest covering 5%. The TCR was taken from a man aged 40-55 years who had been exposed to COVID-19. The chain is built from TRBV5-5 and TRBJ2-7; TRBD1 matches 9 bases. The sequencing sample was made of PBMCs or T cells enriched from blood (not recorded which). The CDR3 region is CASREGTGISYEQYF. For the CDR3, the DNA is TGTGCCAGCAGGGAGGGGACAGGGATATCTTACGAGCAGTACTTC.